Sequencing of this T cell receptor (beta chain) was carried out in a study of T cells in Graves' hyperthyroidism and ophthalmopathy. Study results and caveats: Ophthalmopathy was separated from stable hyperthyroidism by a 13 V-J model. The model's output predicted ophthalmopathy at a median of roughly 6.9 months prior to onset.

The sample holds a few counts of this clonotype. Its antigen is as yet unknown. Researchers amplified the TCR beta CDR3 regions from RNA transcripts. HTBI primers were the set used in a first-round RT-PCR of the TCR CDR3. Each CDR3 protein gets one entry after TCRdb re-called the multiplex PCR reads with MiXCR. The table has approximately 400,000 distinct CDR3 sequences, approximately 15% seen once; the top ten hold 13% to 15%. Patients counted as stable if ophthalmopathy did not develop within 18 months. V lost 7 bases, J lost 1 base, and 13 bases lay in between. Germline V lookup: CDR1 SEHNR, CDR2 FQNEAQ (reference sequence). CDR3 length: 14 amino acids.

The V and J genes are TRBV7-9 and TRBJ1-1; D remains unclear. Sequenced: blood. The clonotype was recovered from a woman aged 18 to 35 with Graves' hyperthyroidism. The CDR3 region has the DNA TGTGCCAGCATCTATGGCGGGGAGAACACTGAAGCTTTCTTT. It encodes CASIYGGENTEAFF.